This T cell receptor (beta chain) comes out of a study of CD8+CD57+ T cells in acquired aplastic anemia. There are 11 residues in the CDR3. The germline gives CDR1 SGDLS, CDR2 YYNGEE. V was shortened by 0 bases and J by 6 bases, with 4 bases between the two germline ends. This clonotype was seen many times. All sequencing subjects had displayed CD8+CD57+ cell expansion on flow cytometry. CDR3 and TCR beta VDJ profiling relied on genomic DNA as the template. MiXCR, applied by TCRdb to the reads, yields one record per CDR3 protein. The sample holds hundreds of thousands of distinct CDR3 sequences; approximately 32% are singletons and the top ten take less than 0.85%.

V usage is TRBV9 and J usage is TRBJ2-7; D unclear. The sequence was obtained from a human donor with aplastic anemia. Sequenced: sorted CD4+, CD8+, or CD8+CD57+ T cells (not recorded which) from PBMCs. DNA of the CDR3: TGTGCCAGCAGCGTAGGTGGCGAGCAGTACTTC. This codes for CASSVGGEQYF.